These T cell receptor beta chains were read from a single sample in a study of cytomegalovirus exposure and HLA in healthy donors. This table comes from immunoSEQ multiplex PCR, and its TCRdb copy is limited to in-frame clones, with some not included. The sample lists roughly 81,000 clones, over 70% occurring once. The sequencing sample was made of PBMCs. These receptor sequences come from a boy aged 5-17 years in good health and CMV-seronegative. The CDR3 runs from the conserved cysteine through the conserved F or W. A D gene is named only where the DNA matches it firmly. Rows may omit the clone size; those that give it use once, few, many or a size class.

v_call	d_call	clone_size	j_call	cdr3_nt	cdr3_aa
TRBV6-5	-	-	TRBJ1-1	TGTGCCAGCAGTTATCGCCGGGGTGTTGAAGCTTTCTTT	CASSYRRGVEAFF
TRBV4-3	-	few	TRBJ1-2	TGCGCCAGCAGCCAAGAATATACCGGAGGGGTTGGCTACACCTTC	CASSQEYTGGVGYTF
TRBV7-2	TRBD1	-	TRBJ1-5	TGTGCCAGCAGCGGTACAGGGGGCAAGAATCAGCCCCAGCATTTT	CASSGTGGKNQPQHF
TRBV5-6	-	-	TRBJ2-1	TGTGCCAGCAGCCTCGGGTCCTCCGAGTCCTACAATGAGCAGTTCTTC	CASSLGSSESYNEQFF
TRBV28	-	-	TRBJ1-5	TGTGCCAGCAGTTTGGGGGGATATCACCAGCATTTT	CASSLGGYHQHF
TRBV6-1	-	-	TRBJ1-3	TGTGCCAGCAGTGCTTCCGCGGGGACCTCTGGAAACACCATATATTTT	CASSASAGTSGNTIYF
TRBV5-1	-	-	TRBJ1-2	TGCGCCAGCAGCTTGGATACCTATGTTGGCTACACCTTC	CASSLDTYVGYTF
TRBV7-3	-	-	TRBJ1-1	TGTGCCAGCAGCCCTACAGTGAACACTGAAGCTTTCTTT	CASSPTVNTEAFF
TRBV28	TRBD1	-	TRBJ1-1	TGTGCCAGCAGTTTCAGGGGGCGCGGGAAAGCTTTCTTT	CASSFRGRGKAFF
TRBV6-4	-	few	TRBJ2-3	TGTGCCAGCAGTGACTCAAAGGAACAGGGTGGCACAGATACGCAGTATTTT	CASSDSKEQGGTDTQYF
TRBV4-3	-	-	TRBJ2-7	TGCGCCAGCAGCCAAGACTCGCCTGAGAGGGTTGGCTCCTACGAGCAGTACTTC	CASSQDSPERVGSYEQYF
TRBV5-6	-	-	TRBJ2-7	TGTGCCAGCAGCTTAGGACTCTACGAGCAGTACTTC	CASSLGLYEQYF
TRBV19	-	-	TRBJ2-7	TGTGCCAGTAGTATAGGTGGCAGCTCCTACGAGCAGTACTTC	CASSIGGSSYEQYF
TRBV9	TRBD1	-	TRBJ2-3	TGTGCCAGCAGAGGACAGGGGAAAGATACGCAGTATTTT	CASRGQGKDTQYF
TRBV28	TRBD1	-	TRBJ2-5	TGTGCCAGCAGCAACCGGGACAGCCCCCGGAAGACCCAGTACTTC	CASSNRDSPRKTQYF
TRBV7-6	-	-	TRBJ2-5	TGTGCCAGCAGCGAACTACAAGAGACCCAGTACTTC	CASSELQETQYF
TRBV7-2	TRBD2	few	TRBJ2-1	TGTGCCAGCAGCCCCCTAGCGGGAGTCTCCTACAATGAGCAGTTCTTC	CASSPLAGVSYNEQFF
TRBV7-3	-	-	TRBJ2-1	TGTGCCAGCAGCTTAACCATAACGCCCGCAGGAAACAATGAGCAGTTCTTC	CASSLTITPAGNNEQFF
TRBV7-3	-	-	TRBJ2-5	TGTGCCAGCAGCCCAGGACACGAAGAGACCCAGTACTTC	CASSPGHEETQYF
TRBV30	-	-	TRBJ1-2	TGTGCCTGGAGTGTATCGGGAGATTTGCACTACACCTTC	CAWSVSGDLHYTF
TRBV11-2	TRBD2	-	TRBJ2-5	TGTGCCAGCAGCTTAGATCGACTAGCGGATGAGTACTTC	CASSLDRLADEYF
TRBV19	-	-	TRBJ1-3	TGTGCCAGTAGTTCGTTTCCCTCTGGAAACACCATATATTTT	CASSSFPSGNTIYF
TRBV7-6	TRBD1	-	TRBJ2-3	TGTGCCAGCAGCCCGGGACAGGGTCGGGATACGCAGTATTTT	CASSPGQGRDTQYF
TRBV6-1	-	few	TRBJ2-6	TGTGCCAGCAGTGATGGCTCCTCTGGGGCCAACGTCCTGACTTTC	CASSDGSSGANVLTF